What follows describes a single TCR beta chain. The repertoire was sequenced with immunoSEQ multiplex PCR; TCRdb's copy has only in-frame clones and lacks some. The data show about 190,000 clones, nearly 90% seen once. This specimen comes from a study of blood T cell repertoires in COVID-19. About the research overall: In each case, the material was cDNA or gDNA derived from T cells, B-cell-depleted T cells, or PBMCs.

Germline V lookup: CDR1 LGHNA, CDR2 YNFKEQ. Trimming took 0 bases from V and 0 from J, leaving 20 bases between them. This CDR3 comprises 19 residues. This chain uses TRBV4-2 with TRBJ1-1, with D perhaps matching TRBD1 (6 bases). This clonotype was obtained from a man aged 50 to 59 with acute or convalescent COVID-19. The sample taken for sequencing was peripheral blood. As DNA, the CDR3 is TGTGCCAGCAGCCAAGAGTCAGGGGCCGCGGCGAATATGAACACTGAAGCTTTCTTT. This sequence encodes CASSQESGAAANMNTEAFF.